One and the same sample provided the 27 T cell receptor beta chains below, sequenced in a study of beta chain features in type 1 diabetes. Of the isolated RNA, all was reverse transcribed, and so the sequenced material was expressed TCRB transcripts. The repertoire was sequenced with immunoSEQ multiplex PCR; TCRdb's copy has only in-frame clones and lacks some. In the table there are under 800,000 clones, roughly a sixth of which are singletons. The specimen sequenced was naive CD4+ T cells from blood. All receptors come from a man aged 18-30 years in good health.

This clone occurred a few times. The chain joins TRBV6-5 to TRBJ2-3; D is perhaps TRBD1 (5 bases). Trimming took 6 bases from V and 5 from J, leaving 12 bases between them. CDR3 length: 13 amino acids. Germline CDR1 reads MNHEY; CDR2 reads SVGAGI. The CDR3 reads CASRTPGRDTQYF. The CDR3 nucleotides are TGTGCCAGCAGAACCCCAGGGCGAGATACGCAGTATTTT.

This clone was detected a few times. This chain links TRBV5-1 with TRBJ2-3; 9 bases are shared with TRBD1. The CDR3 is 15 residues long. Germline assignment: CDR1 SGHRS and CDR2 YFSETQ. V lost 2 bases, J lost 4 bases, and 5 bases stayed unmatched. CDR3 sequence (DNA): TGCGCCAGCAGCTTTATAGGACAGGGGTCAGATACGCAGTATTTT. Its protein is CASSFIGQGSDTQYF. Full variable domain (missing parts from reference TRBV5-1 and TRBJ2-3): KAGVTQTPRYLIKTRGQQVTLSCSPISGHRSVSWYQQTPGQGLQFLFEYFSETQRNKGNFPGRFSGRQFSNSRSEMNVSTLELGDSALYLCASSFIGQGSDTQYFGPGTRLTVL.

The sample holds a few counts of this clone. V usage is TRBV4-3 and J usage is TRBJ1-2; D is unresolved. The CDR3 totals 11 residues. Trimming removed 1 base at V and 8 bases at J, with 5 bases between. Germline CDR1 LGHNA, CDR2 YSLEER. CDR3 DNA: TGCGCCAGCAGCCAAGGCGGGGGCTACACCTTC. This codes for CASSQGGGYTF.

This clone was recorded a few times. This rearrangement joins TRBV4-2 to TRBJ2-4; D is unresolved. Trimming left V 5 bases short and J 0 bases short, with 14 bases between. CDR1 is LGHNA, CDR2 YNFKEQ, per germline. This CDR3 has 16 amino acids. The CDR3 DNA is TGTGCCAGCAGCGCCCACCGCGATCTAGCCAAAAACATTCAGTACTTC. It specifies CASSAHRDLAKNIQYF.

This clone appeared a few times. The gene calls are TRBV19 and TRBJ2-5; D is unclear. Germline lookup yields CDR1 LNHDA and CDR2 SQIVND (reference sequence). This CDR3 contains 11 residues. The germline V and J ends were trimmed by 3 bases and 7 bases, with 6 bases remaining between them. The CDR3 sequence: CASSIMGTQYF. CDR3 sequence (DNA): TGTGCCAGTAGTATTATGGGGACCCAGTACTTC.

The chain recombines TRBV4-3 with TRBJ1-2, with 7 bases that match TRBD1. Germline-derived CDR1 and CDR2 are LGHNA and YSLEER. The CDR3 is 13 residues long. Unmatched junction bases numbered 2, after V lost 4 bases and J lost 3 bases. The CDR3 loop reads CASSRDRDYGYTF. CDR3 DNA sequence: TGCGCCAGCAGCCGGGACAGAGACTATGGCTACACCTTC.

This clone was detected only a few times. The rearrangement joins TRBV7-2 to TRBJ2-1; perhaps TRBD1 as D (6 bases). Trimming shortened V by 1 base and J by 5 bases, and 6 bases separated the two germline ends. The CDR3 loop spans 13 amino acids. Looked up from germline, CDR1 is SGHTA and CDR2 is FQGNSA. CDR3 DNA sequence: TGTGCCAGCAGCTTAGGACAGGACAATGAGCAGTTCTTC. As protein: CASSLGQDNEQFF.

Concerning this clone: Distinct nucleotide sequences in the sample also encode this CDR3. This chain joins TRBV7-9 and TRBJ1-5; no firm D call. Germline V gene lookup returns CDR1 SEHNR and CDR2 FQNEAQ (reference sequence). V was clipped by 0 bases and J by 0 bases, with 6 bases between them. This CDR3 is 15 amino acids long. CDR3 bases: TGTGCCAGCAGCTTAGCGGCGGGTAGCAATCAGCCCCAGCATTTT. This encodes CASSLAAGSNQPQHF.

In its sample, this clone was seen a few times. The chain has TRBV5-6 and TRBJ1-3; 9 nucleotides match TRBD1. The CDR3 length is 12 residues. V lost 4 bases to trimming and J lost 10 bases; unmatched junction nucleotides: 3. The germline V gene encodes CDR1 SGHDT and CDR2 YYEEEE. The CDR3 DNA sequence: TGTGCCAGCAGCCAGGACAGGGGAACCATATATTTT. This codes for CASSQDRGTIYF.

This clone was detected only a few times. The chain has TRBV18 and TRBJ2-1; TRBD1 is a possible D gene (5 bases). Germline assignment: CDR1 KGHSH and CDR2 LQKENI. The CDR3 length is 15 residues. V lost 6 bases and J lost 8, with 20 bases in between. CDR3 coding DNA: TGTGCCAGCTCGTCCGGCCTAACAGGATTGGATGAGCAGTTCTTC. Amino acids: CASSSGLTGLDEQFF.

This clone was picked up a small number of times. V usage is TRBV10-3 and J usage is TRBJ1-1; D perhaps matches TRBD1 (5 bases). There are 13 residues in the CDR3. Trimming left V 8 bases short and J 0 bases short, with 10 bases between. Germline V gene lookup returns CDR1 ENHRY and CDR2 SYGVKD. The CDR3 DNA is TGTGCCATCGAGGGACGGATGAACACTGAAGCTTTCTTT. Its translation: CAIEGRMNTEAFF.

The chain is built from TRBV9 and TRBJ1-4, with D maybe TRBD1 (6 bases). The germline CDR1 and CDR2 sequences are SGDLS and YYNGEE. V lost 3 bases, J lost 8 bases, and 14 bases lay in between. The CDR3 totals 14 residues. CDR3 DNA: TGTGCCAGCAGCGCCCGGGGGGCAGGAGAAAAACTGTTTTTT. It yields the protein CASSARGAGEKLFF.

This chain uses TRBV18 with TRBJ2-5; D is unresolved. Looked up from germline, CDR1 is KGHSH and CDR2 is LQKENI. This CDR3 is built from 15 residues. V gave up 0 bases and J gave up 5 bases, with 13 bases separating them. The CDR3 bases are TGTGCCAGCTCACCACCGAGTAGTCGTTTCGAGACCCAGTACTTC. This translates into CASSPPSSRFETQYF. The whole variable domain, remainder taken from reference TRBV18 and TRBJ2-5, is NAGVMQNPRHLVRRRGQEARLRCSPMKGHSHVYWYRQLPEEGLKFMVYLQKENIIDESGMPKERFSAEFPKEGPSILRIQQVVRGDSAAYFCASSPPSSRFETQYFGPGTRLLVL.

The chain has TRBV5-1 and TRBJ2-7; 9 nucleotides agree with TRBD1. This CDR3 is 15 amino acids long. Unmatched junction bases numbered 8, after V lost 0 bases and J lost 7 bases. Germline V gene data show CDR1 as SGHRS and CDR2 as YFSETQ. In nucleotides, the CDR3 is TGCGCCAGCAGCTTGGTACTGGGACAGGGTAAAGAGCAGTACTTC. It yields the protein CASSLVLGQGKEQYF.

This clone was recorded a few times. The chain is built from TRBV5-6 and TRBJ2-7; D tentatively reads TRBD1 or TRBD2 (5 bases each). Germline-derived CDR1 and CDR2 are SGHDT and YYEEEE. Trimming removed 0 bases from V and 4 bases from J, with 14 bases in between. The CDR3 has 15 amino acids. CDR3 coding DNA: TGTGCCAGCAGCTTGGATCCGGGACGGACGTACGAGCAGTACTTC. Translated: CASSLDPGRTYEQYF.

This clone was found a few times. The CDR3, as DNA: TGTGCCAGCAGCTTGGGACTAGCGGGGCCCTACGAGCAGTACTTC. This codes for CASSLGLAGPYEQYF. The V gene is TRBV7-4, the J gene TRBJ2-7; 13 bases agree with TRBD2. With V trimmed by 3 bases and J by 2 bases, 1 base remained unmatched. The CDR3 loop spans 15 amino acids. Germline V CDR1 and CDR2: SGHVT, SQSDAQ.

The V gene is TRBV7-2, the J gene TRBJ2-3; no firm D call. The CDR3 has 14 residues. Germline V gene sequence: CDR1 SGHTA, CDR2 FQGNSA. V was shortened by 1 base and J by 2 bases, with 7 bases between the two germline ends. The chain's CDR3 is CASSLVANTDTQYF. The CDR3 region has the DNA TGTGCCAGCAGCTTAGTTGCTAACACAGATACGCAGTATTTT. Variable domain in full (rest from reference TRBV7-2 and TRBJ2-3): GAGVSQSPSNKVTEKGKDVELRCDPISGHTALYWYRQSLGQGLEFLIYFQGNSAPDKSGLPSDRFSAERTGGSVSTLTIQRTQQEDSAVYLCASSLVANTDTQYFGPGTRLTVL.

This sequence joins TRBV5-1 and TRBJ2-3; D not certain. This CDR3 has 14 amino acids. V was pared by 0 bases and J by 4 bases, with 9 bases between. Germline CDR1 is SGHRS and CDR2 is YFSETQ. CDR3 sequence reads: CASSLEGSADTQYF. The CDR3 region has the DNA TGCGCCAGCAGCTTGGAGGGCTCGGCAGATACGCAGTATTTT.

The V and J genes are TRBV28 and TRBJ2-7, with no clear D. CDR3 length: 8 amino acids. CDR1 is MDHEN, CDR2 SYDVKM, per germline. V lost 10 bases and J 12 bases, leaving 10 bases between the germline ends. CDR3 bases: TGTGCCACCGGACCTTTGTACTTC. This encodes CATGPLYF.

This chain uses TRBV25-1 with TRBJ2-2; D uncertain. CDR3 size: 17 residues. Germline values: CDR1 MGHDK, CDR2 SYGVNS. Trimming removed 2 bases at V and 6 bases at J, with 19 bases between. Written as DNA, the CDR3 is TGTGCCAGCAGTGAACCCAATGGGAACCTGCAACCCGGGGAGCTGTTTTTT. Protein sequence: CASSEPNGNLQPGELFF.

This clone came up a few times. J is TRBJ2-2 and V is TRBV7-9, with TRBD1 identical over 7 bases. CDR1 SEHNR and CDR2 FQNEAQ come from the germline V gene (reference sequence). This CDR3 has 15 residues. The trim removed 6 bases at V and 1 base at J, leaving 5 bases unmatched. CDR3 sequence reads: CASRPDRLNTGELFF. CDR3 coding DNA: TGTGCCAGCAGGCCGGACAGGCTGAACACCGGGGAGCTGTTTTTT. The variable domain in full, with the rest retrieved from reference TRBV7-9 and TRBJ2-2, is DTGVSQNPRHKITKRGQNVTFRCDPISEHNRLYWYRQTLGQGPEFLTYFQNEAQLEKSRLLSDRFSAERPKGSFSTLEIQRTEQGDSAMYLCASRPDRLNTGELFFGEGSRLTVL.

This clone was picked up a small number of times. The chain employs TRBV9 and TRBJ2-1; 7 nucleotides align to TRBD1. J was trimmed by 10 bases and V by 3 bases; bases with no gene match: 4. The CDR3 has 12 amino acids. Per the germline V gene, CDR1 is SGDLS and CDR2 is YYNGEE. CDR3 DNA sequence: TGTGCCAGCAGCGCAGACAGGGCCGAGCAGTTCTTC. Amino acid sequence: CASSADRAEQFF.

About this clone itself: The sample holds other DNA sequences that translate to the same CDR3. This chain joins TRBV7-9 and TRBJ1-1; the D gene is possibly TRBD1 (5 bases). The CDR3 has 14 amino acids. Germline CDR1 is SEHNR and CDR2 is FQNEAQ (reference sequence). Trimming pared 4 bases from V and 0 bases from J, leaving 9 bases between. The CDR3 DNA reads as TGTGCCAGCAGCTCCGGGACTGTGAACACTGAAGCTTTCTTT. As protein: CASSSGTVNTEAFF.

This clone was recorded a few times. V is TRBV5-1 and J is TRBJ1-2, with 7 nucleotides matching TRBD1. Trimming took 4 bases from V and 3 from J; bases not matched to a gene: 12. There are 16 residues in the CDR3. Germline V gene data show CDR1 as SGHRS and CDR2 as YFSETQ. The CDR3 loop is CASSPELLTGDYGYTF. The CDR3 DNA reads as TGCGCCAGCAGCCCGGAATTACTAACAGGGGACTATGGCTACACCTTC.

The V gene is TRBV30, the J gene TRBJ1-5; 11 positions match TRBD1. Germline trimming cut 0 bases from V and 5 bases from J; bases unmatched to any gene: 3. The CDR3 runs 15 residues. CDR1 and CDR2 from the germline V gene are GTSNPN and SVGIG (reference sequence). The CDR3 bases are TGTGCCTGGAGTGTACGGGGACAGGGGGATCAGCCCCAGCATTTT. This gives the protein CAWSVRGQGDQPQHF.

This clone appeared a few times. This chain connects TRBV5-1 to TRBJ1-1; D is unresolved. The V gene lost 1 base and the J gene lost 4 bases, with 8 bases spanning the gap. Germline V gives CDR1 SGHRS, CDR2 YFSETQ. CDR3 length: 13 residues. The CDR3 sequence: CASSLQGPTEAFF. The DNA for the CDR3 is TGCGCCAGCAGCTTGCAAGGCCCCACTGAAGCTTTCTTT. Based on the CDR3 plus reference TRBV5-1 and TRBJ1-1, the full variable domain is KAGVTQTPRYLIKTRGQQVTLSCSPISGHRSVSWYQQTPGQGLQFLFEYFSETQRNKGNFPGRFSGRQFSNSRSEMNVSTLELGDSALYLCASSLQGPTEAFFGQGTRLTVV.

The J gene is TRBJ2-7, the V gene TRBV5-1; 10 nucleotides align to TRBD1. Losses at the gene ends were 0 bases for V and 6 bases for J; bases not matched to a gene: 6. The CDR3 sequence is 15 residues long. Germline CDR1 reads SGHRS; CDR2 reads YFSETQ. This chain's CDR3 is CASSLVGTGVGEQYF. Written as DNA, the CDR3 is TGCGCCAGCAGCTTGGTTGGGACAGGGGTTGGCGAGCAGTACTTC. The full variable domain, in which reference TRBV5-1 and TRBJ2-7 provide the parts outside the CDR3, is KAGVTQTPRYLIKTRGQQVTLSCSPISGHRSVSWYQQTPGQGLQFLFEYFSETQRNKGNFPGRFSGRQFSNSRSEMNVSTLELGDSALYLCASSLVGTGVGEQYFGPGTRLTVT.